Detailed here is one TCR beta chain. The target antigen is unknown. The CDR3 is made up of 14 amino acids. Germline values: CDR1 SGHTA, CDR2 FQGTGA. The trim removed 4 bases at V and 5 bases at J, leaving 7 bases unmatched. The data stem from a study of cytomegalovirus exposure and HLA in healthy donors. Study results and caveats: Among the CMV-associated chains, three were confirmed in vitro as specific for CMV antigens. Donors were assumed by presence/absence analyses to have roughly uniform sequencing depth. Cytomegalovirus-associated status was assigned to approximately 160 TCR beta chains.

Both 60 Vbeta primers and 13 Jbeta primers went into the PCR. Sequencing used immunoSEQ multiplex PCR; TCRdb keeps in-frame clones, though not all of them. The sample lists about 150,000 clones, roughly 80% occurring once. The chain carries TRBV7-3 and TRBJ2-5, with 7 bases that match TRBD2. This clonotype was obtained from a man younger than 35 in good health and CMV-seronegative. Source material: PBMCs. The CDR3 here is CASSSRAGTETQYF. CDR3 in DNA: TGTGCCAGCAGCTCCCGAGCGGGGACGGAGACCCAGTACTTC. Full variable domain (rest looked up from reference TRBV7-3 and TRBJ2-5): GAGVSQTPSNKVTEKGKYVELRCDPISGHTALYWYRQSLGQGPEFLIYFQGTGAADDSGLPNDRFFAVRPEGSVSTLKIQRTERGDSAVYLCASSSRAGTETQYFGPGTRLLVL.